The 22 T cell receptor beta chains reported below all come from one sample, sequenced in a study of blood T cell repertoires in COVID-19. Sequenced by immunoSEQ multiplex PCR; TCRdb stores in-frame clones only, minus some. There are roughly 120,000 clones in the sample; approximately 81% occur only once, and 1.5% to 1.8% lies in the top ten. Sequencing was carried out using peripheral blood. The source is a man over 45 with acute or convalescent COVID-19.

This clone was seen more than once but under ten times. This chain connects TRBV11-2 to TRBJ1-2, with D possibly TRBD1 on 6 matching bases. Germline-derived CDR1 and CDR2 are SGHAT and FQNNGV. V dropped 5 bases and J dropped 0 bases, with 13 bases sitting between them. The CDR3 sequence is 15 residues long. CDR3 sequence: CASSRDRRANYGYTF. CDR3 sequence (DNA): TGTGCCAGCAGCCGTGACAGGAGAGCTAACTATGGCTACACCTTC.

This clone turned up a few times. V usage is TRBV19 and J usage is TRBJ1-1, with D perhaps TRBD1 (6 bases). V was clipped by 0 bases and J by 1 base, with 15 bases between them. The CDR3 extends over 17 amino acids. The germline V gene encodes CDR1 LNHDA and CDR2 SQIVND (reference sequence). In DNA, the CDR3 is TGTGCCAGTAGTATAGATCATGGGGGCAGACGGAACACTGAAGCTTTCTTT. This encodes CASSIDHGGRRNTEAFF.

This chain links TRBV5-1 with TRBJ2-1; D uncertain. Germline lookup yields CDR1 SGHRS and CDR2 YFSETQ. This CDR3 spans 15 amino acids. Trimming shortened V by 0 bases and J by 4 bases, and 11 bases separated the two germline ends. The CDR3 DNA reads as TGCGCCAGCAGCTTGGGGGCAGTAAGTTACAATGAGCAGTTCTTC. Its translation: CASSLGAVSYNEQFF.

This clone occurred many times. The chain joins TRBV5-1 to TRBJ2-6; 7 bases map to TRBD1. The CDR3 runs to 15 residues. Germline lookup yields CDR1 SGHRS and CDR2 YFSETQ. With 4 bases clipped from V and 4 bases from J, the junction kept 5 bases outside the gene matches. The CDR3 loop is CASSPTGSGANVLTF. The CDR3, as DNA: TGCGCCAGCAGCCCGACAGGGTCCGGGGCCAACGTCCTGACTTTC.

The CDR3 nucleotides read TGTGCCATCAGTGAGTCGGGGGGGGAAGTGGCCTACGAGCAGTACTTC. It codes for CAISESGGEVAYEQYF. The J gene is TRBJ2-7, the V gene TRBV10-3; TRBD2 matches at 7 bases. With 0 bases clipped from V and 2 bases from J, the junction kept 7 bases outside the gene matches. This CDR3 region has 16 residues. Per the germline V gene, CDR1 is ENHRY and CDR2 is SYGVKD.

The rearrangement links TRBV28 to TRBJ1-6, with TRBD1 identical over 8 bases. Germline CDR1 is MDHEN and CDR2 is SYDVKM. V shed 2 bases and J 8 bases; nucleotides not matched to a gene: 2. The CDR3 runs 14 residues. CDR3 sequence (DNA): TGTGCCAGCAGTTTACCAGGGGGCGATTCACCCCTCCACTTT. Its translation is CASSLPGGDSPLHF. Drawing the rest from reference TRBV28 and TRBJ1-6, the complete variable domain is DVKVTQSSRYLVKRTGEKVFLECVQDMDHENMFWYRQDPGLGLRLIYFSYDVKMKEKGDIPEGYSVSREKKERFSLILESASTNQTSMYLCASSLPGGDSPLHFGNGTRLTVT.

This rearrangement joins TRBV19 to TRBJ1-2; D perhaps matches TRBD1 (6 bases). Trimming pared 9 bases from V and 4 bases from J, leaving 21 bases between. The CDR3 extends over 15 amino acids. CDR1 is LNHDA and CDR2 is SQIVND in the germline V gene (reference sequence). CDR3 residues: CASRDGGGASYGYTF. The CDR3 DNA is TGTGCCAGCAGGGACGGTGGGGGCGCGAGCTATGGCTACACCTTC.

This rearrangement joins TRBV19 to TRBJ1-1, with D possibly matching TRBD1 (5 bases). The germline V gene has CDR1 LNHDA and CDR2 SQIVND (reference sequence). The CDR3 is made up of 13 amino acids. The V end lost 2 bases, the J end lost 4 bases, and 8 bases lay between the germline ends. For the CDR3, the DNA is TGTGCCAGTAGTATAACTGGGGCCACTGAAGCTTTCTTT. Translation: CASSITGATEAFF.

This rearrangement joins TRBV29-1 to TRBJ2-1; 9 bases align to TRBD1. Germline CDR1 and CDR2: SQVTM and ANQGSEA. Germline trimming cut 4 bases from V and 5 bases from J; bases unmatched to any gene: 6. There are 14 residues in the CDR3. CDR3 bases: TGCAGCGTTGCCGGGACAGGGTCCCACAATGAGCAGTTCTTC. It specifies CSVAGTGSHNEQFF.

This clone was counted between two and nine times. The chain employs TRBV12-3 or TRBV12-4 and TRBJ1-1; D not certain. This CDR3 region has 13 residues. V was cut by 8 bases and J by 0 bases, with 10 bases left in between. As DNA, the CDR3 is TGTGCCAGCGGGCAGGCTTTGAACACTGAAGCTTTCTTT. Translating it yields CASGQALNTEAFF.

The chain couples TRBV19 to TRBJ1-2, with D possibly matching TRBD1 (6 bases). This CDR3 region has 15 residues. V dropped 3 bases and J dropped 8 bases, with 19 bases sitting between them. Germline V gene sequence: CDR1 LNHDA, CDR2 SQIVND (reference sequence). CDR3 sequence (DNA): TGTGCCAGTAGTATCGGTAGTCGGGGGGCGCGCGGCTACACCTTC. This gives the protein CASSIGSRGARGYTF.

The V gene is TRBV19, the J gene TRBJ1-1; TRBD1 is a possible D gene (6 bases). Germline CDR1 is LNHDA and CDR2 is SQIVND (reference sequence). The CDR3 is made up of 14 amino acids. Trimming left V 6 bases short and J 4 bases short, with 15 bases between. DNA of the CDR3: TGTGCCAGTAGGAACAGGGCCGGAGCCACTGAAGCTTTCTTT. It specifies CASRNRAGATEAFF.

The chain has TRBV5-1 and TRBJ2-7; 8 nucleotides line up with TRBD1. V was pared by 5 bases and J by 7 bases, with 11 bases of the junction left unmatched. CDR1 SGHRS and CDR2 YFSETQ come from the germline V gene. The CDR3 loop spans 14 amino acids. The CDR3: CASSSGQGSGEQYV. Written as DNA, the CDR3 is TGCGCCAGCAGTTCAGGACAGGGATCGGGAGAGCAGTACGTC.

This chain connects TRBV2 to TRBJ1-2; 9 bases align to TRBD1. Per the germline V gene, CDR1 is SNHLY and CDR2 is FYNNEI. The CDR3 length is 14 residues. Losses at the gene ends were 5 bases for V and 3 bases for J; bases not matched to a gene: 4. The CDR3 spells CASSLGQGDYGYTF. In DNA, the CDR3 is TGTGCCAGCAGTTTGGGACAGGGAGACTATGGCTACACCTTC. The entire variable domain, with the rest obtained from reference TRBV2 and TRBJ1-2, is as follows: EPEVTQTPSHQVTQMGQEVILRCVPISNHLYFYWYRQILGQKVEFLVSFYNNEISEKSEIFDDQFSVERPDGSNFTLKIRSTKLEDSAMYFCASSLGQGDYGYTFGSGTRLTVV.

This clone was seen many times. The J gene is TRBJ1-6, the V gene TRBV20-1, with D perhaps TRBD1 (6 bases). The CDR3 has 14 residues. Germline CDR1 DFQATT, CDR2 SNEGSKA (reference sequence). V was cut by 3 bases and J by 7 bases, with 13 bases left in between. The CDR3 region is CSASPGAGNSPLHF. The CDR3 DNA follows: TGCAGTGCTAGTCCAGGGGCGGGCAATTCACCCCTCCACTTT.

The sample holds one count of this clone. This chain uses TRBV6-5 with TRBJ1-1, with a possible D match to TRBD1 (6 bases). Between the trimmed V and J ends, which lost 4 bases and 9 bases, there was a span of 18 bases. This CDR3 has 14 residues. Germline-derived CDR1 and CDR2 are MNHEY and SVGAGI. As DNA, the CDR3 is TGTGCCAGCAGTTCCACCGGGGGGCTACGTCAAGCTTTCTTT. This translates into CASSSTGGLRQAFF.

The rearrangement uses TRBV2 and TRBJ1-3; no clear D. The CDR3 extends over 14 amino acids. CDR1 SNHLY and CDR2 FYNNEI come from the germline V gene. Trimming removed 4 bases from V and 0 bases from J, with 7 bases in between. CDR3 loop: CASSARSSGNTIYF. The CDR3 bases are TGTGCCAGCAGTGCTCGTAGCTCTGGAAACACCATATATTTT.

The V and J genes are TRBV10-2 and TRBJ1-5; 8 bases map to TRBD1. J gave up 5 bases and V 6 bases, and 3 bases lay outside the gene matches. The CDR3 sequence is 13 residues long. CDR1 and CDR2 (germline): WSHSY, SAAADI. Here the CDR3 reads CASRGQDHQPQHF. The CDR3 region has the DNA TGCGCCAGCAGGGGACAGGACCATCAGCCCCAGCATTTT.

The V call is TRBV5-6, the J call TRBJ2-3; D is ambiguous. V was trimmed by 5 bases and J by 6 bases, leaving 13 bases between them. Germline CDR1 is SGHDT and CDR2 is YYEEEE. The CDR3 is 13 residues long. The CDR3 sequence is CASRNRAADTQYF. The CDR3 DNA is TGTGCCAGCAGGAACCGCGCGGCCGATACGCAGTATTTT. The whole variable domain, remainder taken from reference TRBV5-6 and TRBJ2-3, is DAGVTQSPTHLIKTRGQQVTLRCSPKSGHDTVSWYQQALGQGPQFIFQYYEEEERQRGNFPDRFSGHQFPNYSSELNVNALLLGDSALYLCASRNRAADTQYFGPGTRLTVL.

This rearrangement joins TRBV4-1 to TRBJ1-4; 9 nucleotides agree with TRBD1. The V gene's germline CDR1 is MGHRA and CDR2 YSYEKL. V shed 2 bases and J 10 bases; nucleotides not matched to a gene: 8. The CDR3 is made up of 15 amino acids. The CDR3 sequence: CASSQPRQGEGKLFF. CDR3 bases: TGCGCCAGCAGCCAACCTAGACAGGGGGAGGGAAAACTGTTTTTT.

This rearrangement joins TRBV3-1 (or the pseudogene TRBV3-2) to TRBJ1-4, with 7 bases aligning to TRBD1. In germline, CDR1 is LGHDT, CDR2 YNNKEL (reference sequence). This CDR3 spans 16 amino acids. The V and J ends lost 1 base and 17 bases, in that order; junction bases with no gene match: 19. CDR3 nucleotides: TGTGCCAGCAGCCAAGGGAGGGGGCTAGATACCCTACCAAAATTTTTT. Protein product: CASSQGRGLDTLPKFF.

The V and J genes are TRBV25-1 and TRBJ1-2; no firm D call. The CDR3 runs to 14 residues. V lost 3 bases and J lost 4, with 12 bases in between. Germline CDR1 MGHDK, CDR2 SYGVNS. CDR3 sequence: CASSDRFRGYGYTF. The CDR3 region has the DNA TGTGCCAGCAGTGATCGCTTTCGGGGCTATGGCTACACCTTC.